A single sample is the source of the 25 T cell receptor beta chains below, sequenced in a study of cytomegalovirus exposure and HLA in healthy donors. PCR used 60 Vbeta primers and 13 Jbeta primers. Method: immunoSEQ multiplex PCR; TCRdb's copy keeps in-frame clones and lacks some. The table lists under 200,000 clones, around 75% of them singletons. Specimen: PBMCs. The receptors derive from a male donor in good health and CMV-seronegative.

The CDR3 loop is CASSLVLGPGNTIYF. The CDR3 coding sequence is TGTGCCAGCAGCTTGGTATTGGGGCCTGGAAACACCATATATTTT. The V and J genes are TRBV5-5 and TRBJ1-3; perhaps TRBD1 as D (5 bases). The CDR3 has 15 residues. The germline V and J ends were trimmed by 0 bases and 2 bases, with 9 bases remaining between them. Germline CDR1 SGHKS, CDR2 YYEKEE (reference sequence).

There are a few counts of this clone. V gene TRBV30 combines with J gene TRBJ2-5; TRBD1 matches at 9 bases. Germline V gene data show CDR1 as GTSNPN and CDR2 as SVGIG (reference sequence). Trimming removed 5 bases from V and 4 bases from J; junction bases left unmatched: 5. The CDR3 loop spans 13 amino acids. CDR3 DNA sequence: TGTGCCTGGGAGACAGGGGGGGGAGAGACCCAGTACTTC. Amino acids: CAWETGGGETQYF.

This chain connects TRBV2 to TRBJ1-5; 9 bases align to TRBD1. The V and J ends lost 4 bases and 4 bases, in that order; junction bases with no gene match: 5. CDR1 is SNHLY, CDR2 FYNNEI, per germline. The CDR3 runs to 15 residues. The CDR3 nucleotides are TGTGCCAGCAGTGGGCCCGGACAGGGGAATCAGCCCCAGCATTTT. Translating it yields CASSGPGQGNQPQHF.

The chain links TRBV7-8 to TRBJ2-7, with 9 nucleotides matching TRBD1. CDR1 and CDR2 from the germline V gene are SGHVS and FQNEAQ. This CDR3 comprises 16 residues. With 4 bases clipped from V and 7 bases from J, the junction kept 14 bases outside the gene matches. The CDR3 region is CASSSTLSGQGYEQYF. CDR3 nucleotide sequence: TGTGCCAGCAGCTCCACCCTTTCGGGACAGGGCTATGAGCAGTACTTC.

The chain is built from TRBV18 and TRBJ2-1; tentatively, D is TRBD2 (6 bases). Germline loops: CDR1 KGHSH, CDR2 LQKENI. Trimming stripped 3 bases from V and 8 bases from J, with 17 bases between. The CDR3 runs to 15 residues. The CDR3 sequence: CASSPTGTLGDEQFF. The CDR3 coding sequence is TGTGCCAGCTCACCGACCGGGACTTTGGGAGATGAGCAGTTCTTC.

The chain carries TRBV19 and TRBJ1-4; D unclear. CDR1 is LNHDA, CDR2 SQIVND, per germline (reference sequence). Between the trimmed V and J ends, which lost 4 bases and 6 bases, there was a span of 12 bases. CDR3 length: 14 amino acids. The CDR3 coding sequence is TGTGCCAGTAGTAGCCAGATACGGGATGAAAAACTGTTTTTT. Translating gives CASSSQIRDEKLFF.

This clone was picked up a small number of times. The V and J genes are TRBV14 and TRBJ2-3, with 9 bases that match TRBD2. The CDR3 has 16 amino acids. CDR1 and CDR2 from the germline V gene are SGHDN and FVKESK. V dropped 4 bases and J dropped 9; count of bases not matched to a gene: 14. The CDR3 DNA reads TGTGCCAGCAGCCCCATAGCGGGGGCCACCACGCGCACGCAGTATTTT. Translation gives CASSPIAGATTRTQYF.

Concerning this clone: The junction shows a germline mismatch at one end, possibly a read error. DNA for the CDR3: TGTGCCAGCAGCTCGCCTTACGGGCAGTACTTC. Translated, it gives CASSSPYGQYF. This chain connects TRBV5-4 to TRBJ2-7; D is uncertain. The CDR3 loop spans 11 amino acids. Germline V lookup: CDR1 SGHNT, CDR2 YYREEE (reference sequence).

V usage is TRBV9 and J usage is TRBJ2-3, with 12 positions matching TRBD2. The CDR3 is 15 residues long. Trimming cost V 1 base and J 5 bases; bases outside gene matches: 2. Germline CDR1 reads SGDLS; CDR2 reads YYNGEE. CDR3 in DNA: TGTGCCAGCAGCGTACTAGCGGGGGGGCTAGATACGCAGTATTTT. Amino acid sequence: CASSVLAGGLDTQYF. The variable domain in full, completed from reference TRBV9 and TRBJ2-3, reads DSGVTQTPKHLITATGQRVTLRCSPRSGDLSVYWYQQSLDQGLQFLIQYYNGEERAKGNILERFSAQQFPDLHSELNLSSLELGDSALYFCASSVLAGGLDTQYFGPGTRLTVL.

This chain links TRBV6-6 with TRBJ1-1; D not certain. This CDR3 region has 13 residues. V gave up 6 bases and J gave up 4 bases, with 12 bases separating them. Germline lookup yields CDR1 MNHNY and CDR2 SVGAGI (reference sequence). CDR3 residues: CASRRPDTTEAFF. The CDR3 region has the DNA TGTGCCAGCAGGAGGCCCGATACCACTGAAGCTTTCTTT.

The chain uses TRBV30 and TRBJ1-3; TRBD1 aligns across 7 bases. Germline V gene data show CDR1 as GTSNPN and CDR2 as SVGIG (reference sequence). With 2 bases clipped from V and 0 bases from J, the junction kept 13 bases outside the gene matches. The CDR3 loop spans 18 amino acids. The CDR3, as DNA: TGTGCCTGGAGTACTCCCTTAGCCGGGACAGTCTCTGGAAACACCATATATTTT. It codes for CAWSTPLAGTVSGNTIYF.

J is TRBJ1-3 and V is TRBV7-8; tentatively, D is TRBD1 (6 bases). Germline V gene data show CDR1 as SGHVS and CDR2 as FQNEAQ. CDR3 size: 15 residues. V lost 5 bases and J 0 bases, leaving 11 bases between the germline ends. The CDR3 is CASSATGFSGNTIYF. CDR3 DNA: TGTGCCAGCAGCGCAACAGGGTTCTCTGGAAACACCATATATTTT.

The chain employs TRBV5-1 and TRBJ2-5; 8 bases fit TRBD1. Germline CDR1 SGHRS, CDR2 YFSETQ. The CDR3 extends over 13 amino acids. V shed 3 bases and J 5 bases; nucleotides not matched to a gene: 3. Here the CDR3 reads CASSSGGRETQYF. The CDR3 DNA reads TGCGCCAGCAGCTCAGGGGGCCGGGAGACCCAGTACTTC.

The chain is built from TRBV2 and TRBJ1-5; unclear D gene. V was cut by 1 base and J by 0 bases, with 7 bases left in between. The germline CDR1 and CDR2 sequences are SNHLY and FYNNEI. The length of the CDR3 is 15 residues. CDR3 region: CASSEDRYSNQPQHF. CDR3 nucleotide sequence: TGTGCCAGCAGTGAAGACAGATATAGCAATCAGCCCCAGCATTTT.

This clone was observed a handful of times. The chain joins TRBV10-3 to TRBJ1-1; D perhaps matches TRBD1 (6 bases). Germline CDR1 and CDR2: ENHRY and SYGVKD. CDR3 length: 14 residues. The V and J ends lost 3 bases and 5 bases respectively, with 13 bases between them. The CDR3 coding sequence is TGTGCCATCAGTGAATCTGGGGGCTTTACTGAAGCTTTCTTT. This gives the protein CAISESGGFTEAFF.

The chain joins TRBV5-4 to TRBJ2-1, with 10 bases matching TRBD2. J gave up 7 bases and V 3 bases, and 10 bases lay outside the gene matches. The CDR3 has 16 residues. Germline values: CDR1 SGHNT, CDR2 YYREEE (reference sequence). CDR3 nucleotides: TGTGCCAGCAGCTGGGGTAGCGGGGGGCCGGTGAATGAGCAGTTCTTC. It encodes CASSWGSGGPVNEQFF.

The rearrangement links TRBV14 to TRBJ2-5; 13 positions agree with TRBD2. The CDR3 has 16 residues. Germline CDR1 is SGHDN and CDR2 is FVKESK. Trimming removed 4 bases from V and 2 bases from J; junction bases left unmatched: 4. This CDR3 reads CASSRGLAGAQETQYF. Written as DNA, the CDR3 is TGTGCCAGCAGCCGTGGACTAGCGGGGGCACAAGAGACCCAGTACTTC.

The chain combines TRBV5-1 with TRBJ2-3; TRBD1 matches 12 bases. V dropped 4 bases and J dropped 14; count of bases not matched to a gene: 14. CDR3 length equals 15 residues. Germline V gives CDR1 SGHRS, CDR2 YFSETQ. The CDR3: CASSQAGTGGARLYF. The CDR3 bases are TGCGCCAGCAGCCAAGCCGGGACAGGGGGCGCGAGGCTGTATTTT.

The J gene is TRBJ2-7, the V gene TRBV28, with D perhaps TRBD2 (7 bases). Germline V lookup: CDR1 MDHEN, CDR2 SYDVKM. The ends were cut back, 4 bases at V and 0 bases at J, with 13 bases in the middle. This CDR3 comprises 15 residues. The CDR3 DNA reads as TGTGCCAGCAGTTCGGGGGGCAGGAGCTCCTACGAGCAGTACTTC. It translates to CASSSGGRSSYEQYF.

The rearrangement joins TRBV18 to TRBJ2-7, with a weak D call TRBD2 (6 bases). The CDR3 consists of 14 residues. Trimming took off 6 bases at V and 0 bases at J, with 12 bases between the two ends. Germline V gene lookup returns CDR1 KGHSH and CDR2 LQKENI. DNA of the CDR3: TGTGCCAGCTCCCCCGGGAGCGCCTCCTACGAGCAGTACTTC. It yields the protein CASSPGSASYEQYF.

This chain links TRBV6-6 with TRBJ2-1; 7 positions match TRBD1. Germline V CDR1 and CDR2: MNHNY, SVGAGI (reference sequence). After removal of 2 bases from V and 9 bases from J, the junction contained 1 base not matched to a gene. The CDR3 has 12 residues. CDR3 nucleotides: TGTGCCAGCAGTTACAGGACAGGTGAGCAGTTCTTC. This encodes CASSYRTGEQFF.

For the CDR3, the DNA is TGTGCCAGCAGTCCGGGGGGAACCTACGAGCAGTACTTC. This codes for CASSPGGTYEQYF. J is TRBJ2-5 and V is TRBV6-5, with 7 nucleotides matching TRBD2. The DNA end is more similar to TRBJ2-7, so the J call may be wrong. The germline CDR1 and CDR2 sequences are MNHEY and SVGAGI. The CDR3 length is 13 residues.

The chain combines TRBV21-1 with TRBJ2-3; TRBD2 is the table's D call and was not checked against the DNA. TRBV21-1 is a pseudogene locus. The length of the CDR3 is 13 residues. CDR3 sequence reads: CASPSGGRDTQYF. The CDR3 nucleotides read TGTGCCAGCCCCAGCGGGGGACGAGATACGCAGTATTTT.

The chain uses TRBV18 and TRBJ1-1; perhaps TRBD1 as D (5 bases). The CDR3 spans 15 residues. The germline V gene has CDR1 KGHSH and CDR2 LQKENI. V lost 3 bases and J lost 11, with 22 bases in between. This CDR3 reads CASSPDTDFDNRAFF. As DNA, the CDR3 is TGTGCCAGCTCACCCGATACCGATTTCGACAACAGGGCTTTCTTT.

A few counts support this clone. This chain connects TRBV4-3 to TRBJ1-1; D remains ambiguous. V lost 0 bases and J 7 bases, leaving 15 bases between the germline ends. In germline, CDR1 is LGHNA, CDR2 YSLEER. This CDR3 is built from 15 residues. CDR3 loop: CASSQDLLGGDEAFF. The CDR3 nucleotides are TGCGCCAGCAGCCAAGACTTACTAGGCGGGGATGAAGCTTTCTTT.